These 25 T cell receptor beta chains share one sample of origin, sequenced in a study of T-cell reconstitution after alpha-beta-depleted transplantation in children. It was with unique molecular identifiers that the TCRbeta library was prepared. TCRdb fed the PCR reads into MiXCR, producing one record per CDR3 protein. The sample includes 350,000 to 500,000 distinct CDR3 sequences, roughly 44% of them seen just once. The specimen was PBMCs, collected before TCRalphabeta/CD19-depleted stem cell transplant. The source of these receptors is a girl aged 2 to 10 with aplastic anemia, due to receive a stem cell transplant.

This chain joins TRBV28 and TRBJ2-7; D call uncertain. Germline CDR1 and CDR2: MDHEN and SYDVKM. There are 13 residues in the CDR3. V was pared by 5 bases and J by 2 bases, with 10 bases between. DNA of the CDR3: TGTGCCAGCAGTGGAGACAACACCTACGAGCAGTACTTC. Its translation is CASSGDNTYEQYF.

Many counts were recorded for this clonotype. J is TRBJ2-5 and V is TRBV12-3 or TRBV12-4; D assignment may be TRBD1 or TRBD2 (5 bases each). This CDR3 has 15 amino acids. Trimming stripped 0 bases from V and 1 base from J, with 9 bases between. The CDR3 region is CASSLAVRGQETQYF. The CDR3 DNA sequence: TGTGCCAGCAGTTTAGCGGTGAGGGGCCAAGAGACCCAGTACTTC.

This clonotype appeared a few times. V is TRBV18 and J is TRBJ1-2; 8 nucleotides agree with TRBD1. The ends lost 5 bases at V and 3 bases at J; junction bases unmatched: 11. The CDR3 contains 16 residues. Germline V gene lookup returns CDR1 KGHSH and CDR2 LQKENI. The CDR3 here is CASSSTYGQGHYGYTF. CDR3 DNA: TGTGCCAGCTCATCCACGTACGGACAGGGACACTATGGCTACACCTTC.

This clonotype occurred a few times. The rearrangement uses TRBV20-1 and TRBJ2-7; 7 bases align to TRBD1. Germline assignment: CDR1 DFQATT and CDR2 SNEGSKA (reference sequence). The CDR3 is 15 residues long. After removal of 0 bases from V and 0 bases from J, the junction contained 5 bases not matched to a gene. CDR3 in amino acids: CSARDRGQSSYEQYF. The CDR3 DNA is TGCAGTGCTAGAGATAGGGGACAGTCCTCCTACGAGCAGTACTTC.

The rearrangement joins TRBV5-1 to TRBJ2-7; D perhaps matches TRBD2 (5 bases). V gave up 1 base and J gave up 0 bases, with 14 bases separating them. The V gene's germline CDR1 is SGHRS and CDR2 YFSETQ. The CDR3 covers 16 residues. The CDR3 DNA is TGCGCCAGCAGCTTGTGGCGCGGCGGGTCCTCCTACGAGCAGTACTTC. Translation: CASSLWRGGSSYEQYF.

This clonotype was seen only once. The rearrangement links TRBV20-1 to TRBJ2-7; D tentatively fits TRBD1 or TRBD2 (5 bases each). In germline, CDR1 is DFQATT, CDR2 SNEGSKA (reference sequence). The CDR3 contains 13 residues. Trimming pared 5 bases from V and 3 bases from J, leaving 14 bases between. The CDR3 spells CSAAPGLYYEQYF. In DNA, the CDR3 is TGCAGTGCTGCACCGGGGCTCTACTACGAGCAGTACTTC.

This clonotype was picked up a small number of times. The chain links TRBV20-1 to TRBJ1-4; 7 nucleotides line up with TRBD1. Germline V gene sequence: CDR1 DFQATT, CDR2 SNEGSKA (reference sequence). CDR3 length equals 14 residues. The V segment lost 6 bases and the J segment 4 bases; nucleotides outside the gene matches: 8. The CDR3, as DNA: TGCAGTGCGGCCCCGGGACAGCTTAATGAAAAACTGTTTTTT. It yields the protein CSAAPGQLNEKLFF.

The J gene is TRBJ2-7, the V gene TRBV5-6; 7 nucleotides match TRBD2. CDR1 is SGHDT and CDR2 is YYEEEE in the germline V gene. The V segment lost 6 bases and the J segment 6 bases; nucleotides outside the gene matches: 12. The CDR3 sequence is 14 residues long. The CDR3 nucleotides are TGTGCCAGCACCCGTCCGGGGACTATGGCCGAGCAGTACTTC. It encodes CASTRPGTMAEQYF.

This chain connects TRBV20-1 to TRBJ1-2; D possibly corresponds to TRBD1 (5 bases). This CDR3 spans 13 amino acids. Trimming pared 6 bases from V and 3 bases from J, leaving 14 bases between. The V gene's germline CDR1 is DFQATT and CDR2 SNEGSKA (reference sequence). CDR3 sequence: CSAHGTVDYGYTF. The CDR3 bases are TGCAGTGCCCACGGGACGGTCGACTATGGCTACACCTTC.

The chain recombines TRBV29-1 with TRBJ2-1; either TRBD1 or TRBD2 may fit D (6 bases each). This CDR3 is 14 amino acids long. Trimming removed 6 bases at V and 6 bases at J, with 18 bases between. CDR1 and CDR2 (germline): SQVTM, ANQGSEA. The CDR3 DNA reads TGCAGCGTGGCCGGAGGGGACAACTTCAATGAGCAGTTCTTC. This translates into CSVAGGDNFNEQFF.

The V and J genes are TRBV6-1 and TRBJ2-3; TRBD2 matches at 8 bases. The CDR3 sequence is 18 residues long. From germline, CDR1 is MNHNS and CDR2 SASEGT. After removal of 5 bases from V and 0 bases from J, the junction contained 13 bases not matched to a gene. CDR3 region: CASSKRLAKHLSTDTQYF. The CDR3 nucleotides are TGTGCCAGCAGTAAGAGACTAGCGAAACATTTAAGCACAGATACGCAGTATTTT.

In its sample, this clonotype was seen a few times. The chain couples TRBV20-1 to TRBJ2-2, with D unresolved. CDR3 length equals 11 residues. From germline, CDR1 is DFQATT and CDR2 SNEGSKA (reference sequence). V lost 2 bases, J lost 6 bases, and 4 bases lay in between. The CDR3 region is CSARIAGELFF. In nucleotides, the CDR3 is TGCAGTGCTAGAATAGCCGGGGAGCTGTTTTTT.

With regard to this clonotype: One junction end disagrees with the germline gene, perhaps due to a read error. CDR3 residues: CASSPDRGRYTGEPFF. The CDR3 DNA reads TGTGCCAGCAGCCCCGACAGGGGAAGGTACACCGGGGAGCCGTTTTTT. This chain links TRBV7-8 with TRBJ2-2, with 8 bases aligning to TRBD1. Germline V gene sequence: CDR1 SGHVS, CDR2 FQNEAQ. This CDR3 is 16 amino acids long.

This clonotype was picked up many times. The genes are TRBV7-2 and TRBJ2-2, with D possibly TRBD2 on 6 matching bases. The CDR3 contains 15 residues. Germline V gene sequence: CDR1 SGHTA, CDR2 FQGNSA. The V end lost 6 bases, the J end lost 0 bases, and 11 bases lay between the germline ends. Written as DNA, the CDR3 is TGTGCCAGCAGTTTATCGGGGGCGAACACCGGGGAGCTGTTTTTT. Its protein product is CASSLSGANTGELFF.

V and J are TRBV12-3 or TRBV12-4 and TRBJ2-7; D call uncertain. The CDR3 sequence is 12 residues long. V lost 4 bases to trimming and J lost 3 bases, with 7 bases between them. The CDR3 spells CASSSIRYEQYF. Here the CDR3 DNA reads TGTGCCAGCAGTTCGATTCGCTACGAGCAGTACTTC.

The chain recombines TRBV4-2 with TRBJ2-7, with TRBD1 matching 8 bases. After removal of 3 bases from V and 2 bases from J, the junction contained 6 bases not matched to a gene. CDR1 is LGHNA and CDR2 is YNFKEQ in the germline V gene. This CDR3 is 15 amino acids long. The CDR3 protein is CASSQGGQGPYEQYF. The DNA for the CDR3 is TGTGCCAGCAGCCAGGGCGGACAGGGCCCCTACGAGCAGTACTTC.

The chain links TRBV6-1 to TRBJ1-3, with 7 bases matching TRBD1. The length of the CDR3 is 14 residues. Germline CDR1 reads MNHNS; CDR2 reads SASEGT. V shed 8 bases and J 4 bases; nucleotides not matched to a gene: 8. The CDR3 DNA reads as TGTGCCAGCCGGGGACAGCCATTCGGAAACACCATATATTTT. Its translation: CASRGQPFGNTIYF.

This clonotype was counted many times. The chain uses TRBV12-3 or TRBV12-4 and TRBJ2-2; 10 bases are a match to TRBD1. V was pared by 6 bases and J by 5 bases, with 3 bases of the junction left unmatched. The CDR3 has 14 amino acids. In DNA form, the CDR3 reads TGTGCCAGCAGGGGGACAGGGGAAACCGGGGAGCTGTTTTTT. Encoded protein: CASRGTGETGELFF.

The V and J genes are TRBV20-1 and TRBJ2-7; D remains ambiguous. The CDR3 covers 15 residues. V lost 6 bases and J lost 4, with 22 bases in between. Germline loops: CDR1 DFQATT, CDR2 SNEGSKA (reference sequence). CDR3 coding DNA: TGCAGTGCAAACTTATACCGGGTCCTCGAATACGAGCAGTACTTC. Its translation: CSANLYRVLEYEQYF.

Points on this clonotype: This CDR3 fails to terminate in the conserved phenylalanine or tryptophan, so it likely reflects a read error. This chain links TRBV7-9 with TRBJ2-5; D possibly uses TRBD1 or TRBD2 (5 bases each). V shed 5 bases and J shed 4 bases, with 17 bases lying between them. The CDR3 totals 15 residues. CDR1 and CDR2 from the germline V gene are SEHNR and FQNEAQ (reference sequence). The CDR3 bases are TGTGCCAGCAGCCTAGACCGAGGGGCGGGAGAGACCCAGTACCTC. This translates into CASSLDRGAGETQYL.

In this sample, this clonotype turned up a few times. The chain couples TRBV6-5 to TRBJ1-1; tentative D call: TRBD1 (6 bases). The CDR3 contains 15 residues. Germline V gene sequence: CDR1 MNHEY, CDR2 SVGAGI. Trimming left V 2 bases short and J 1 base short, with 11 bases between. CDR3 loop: CASSYLGRGNTEAFF. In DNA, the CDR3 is TGTGCCAGCAGTTACCTTGGCAGGGGGAACACTGAAGCTTTCTTT.

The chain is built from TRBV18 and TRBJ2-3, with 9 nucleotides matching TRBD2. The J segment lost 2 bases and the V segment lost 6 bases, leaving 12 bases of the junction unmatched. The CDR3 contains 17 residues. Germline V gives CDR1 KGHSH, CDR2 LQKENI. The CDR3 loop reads CASSRYTTSGNTDTQYF. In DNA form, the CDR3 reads TGTGCCAGCTCCCGATATACGACTAGCGGCAACACAGATACGCAGTATTTT.

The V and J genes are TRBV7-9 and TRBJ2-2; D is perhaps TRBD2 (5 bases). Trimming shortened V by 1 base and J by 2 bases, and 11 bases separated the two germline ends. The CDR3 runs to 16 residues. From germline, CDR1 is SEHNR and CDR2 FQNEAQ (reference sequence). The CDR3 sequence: CASSLGAGFNTGELFF. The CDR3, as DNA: TGTGCCAGCAGCTTAGGCGCGGGCTTCAACACCGGGGAGCTGTTTTTT.

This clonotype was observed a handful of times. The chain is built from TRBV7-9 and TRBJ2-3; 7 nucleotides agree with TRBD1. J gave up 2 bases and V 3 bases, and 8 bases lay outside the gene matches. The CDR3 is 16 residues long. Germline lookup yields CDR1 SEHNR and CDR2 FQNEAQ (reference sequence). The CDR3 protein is CASSFGGQGVTDTQYF. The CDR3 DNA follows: TGTGCCAGCAGCTTCGGTGGTCAGGGGGTCACAGATACGCAGTATTTT.

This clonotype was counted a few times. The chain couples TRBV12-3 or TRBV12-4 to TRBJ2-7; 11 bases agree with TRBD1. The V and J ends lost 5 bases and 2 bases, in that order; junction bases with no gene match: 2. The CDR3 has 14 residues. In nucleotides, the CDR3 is TGTGCCAGCAGTGTGGACAGGGGGCCCTACGAGCAGTACTTC. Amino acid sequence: CASSVDRGPYEQYF.